Below are 17 T cell receptor beta chains sequenced from a single sample in a study of T cell responses to AZD1222 COVID-19 vaccine. Profiled with immunoSEQ multiplex PCR; TCRdb holds only in-frame clones, not every one. Counted here are 100,000 to 150,000 clones, more than 85% occurring once; the ten biggest clones make up 11%. This material consisted of peripheral blood, taken on day 0 of MenACWY control vaccination. Receptors originate from an adult in good health.

The chain uses TRBV5-6 and TRBJ2-7; TRBD2 might be the D (9 bases). V was pared by 4 bases and J by 6 bases, with 17 bases between. Germline V gene lookup returns CDR1 SGHDT and CDR2 YYEEEE. The CDR3 runs 14 residues. The CDR3 loop reads CASSRTGTSSEQYF. The DNA for the CDR3 is TGTGCCAGCAGCAGGACAGGGACTAGCTCCGAGCAGTACTTC.

This rearrangement joins TRBV5-1 to TRBJ2-7; a possible D gene is TRBD2 (7 bases). This CDR3 region has 14 residues. The germline V gene has CDR1 SGHRS and CDR2 YFSETQ. V was clipped by 2 bases and J by 2 bases, with 11 bases between them. The CDR3 loop is CASSLGGGPYEQYF. The CDR3 coding sequence is TGCGCCAGCAGCTTAGGGGGAGGGCCCTACGAGCAGTACTTC.

The chain joins TRBV11-2 to TRBJ1-2; possibly TRBD1 for D (5 bases). CDR1 SGHAT and CDR2 FQNNGV come from the germline V gene. The CDR3 consists of 17 residues. V lost 0 bases and J lost 1, with 15 bases in between. This chain's CDR3 is CASSLEGGRRINYGYTF. CDR3 sequence (DNA): TGTGCCAGCAGCTTAGAGGGGGGTCGGAGGATTAACTATGGCTACACCTTC.

The chain recombines TRBV6-5 with TRBJ1-2; D gene ambiguous. CDR3 length: 14 residues. The V end was cut by 2 bases, the J end by 5 bases, with 12 bases between. In germline, CDR1 is MNHEY, CDR2 SVGAGI. Here the CDR3 DNA reads TGTGCCAGCAGTTACGGGGAGGGAACTTATGGCTACACCTTC. This sequence encodes CASSYGEGTYGYTF.

The chain links TRBV19 to TRBJ1-1; TRBD1 is a possible D gene (5 bases). The germline gives CDR1 LNHDA, CDR2 SQIVND (reference sequence). The CDR3 has 16 amino acids. V lost 6 bases, J lost 3 bases, and 20 bases lay in between. The CDR3 sequence is CASRVVYLGGDTEAFF. CDR3 DNA sequence: TGTGCCAGTAGGGTAGTATACTTGGGGGGAGACACTGAAGCTTTCTTT.

The rearrangement joins TRBV6-6 to TRBJ1-5, with no clear D. CDR3 length: 12 amino acids. V lost 5 bases to trimming and J lost 8 bases, with 10 bases between them. CDR1 MNHNY and CDR2 SVGAGI come from the germline V gene (reference sequence). The CDR3 protein is CASSPPVKPQHF. As DNA, the CDR3 is TGTGCCAGCAGTCCCCCCGTGAAGCCCCAGCATTTT.

There are a few counts of this clone. This chain connects TRBV30 to TRBJ2-7; 9 nucleotides agree with TRBD2. V lost 4 bases to trimming and J lost 2 bases; unmatched junction nucleotides: 9. CDR1 is GTSNPN, CDR2 SVGIG, per germline (reference sequence). The CDR3 is 15 residues long. The CDR3 DNA reads TGTGCCTGGATCGTAAGGGCGGGAGGGCCCTACGAGCAGTACTTC. Amino acids: CAWIVRAGGPYEQYF.

V usage is TRBV5-6 and J usage is TRBJ2-7, with TRBD1 matching over 8 bases. Germline trimming cut 3 bases from V and 7 bases from J; bases unmatched to any gene: 15. This CDR3 has 16 amino acids. Per germline, CDR1 SGHDT and CDR2 YYEEEE. The chain's CDR3 is CASSYLRDRSGVEQYF. DNA of the CDR3: TGTGCCAGCAGCTACCTAAGGGACAGGTCGGGGGTTGAGCAGTACTTC. The full variable domain, its missing parts supplied by reference TRBV5-6 and TRBJ2-7, is DAGVTQSPTHLIKTRGQQVTLRCSPKSGHDTVSWYQQALGQGPQFIFQYYEEEERQRGNFPDRFSGHQFPNYSSELNVNALLLGDSALYLCASSYLRDRSGVEQYFGPGTRLTVT.

This rearrangement joins TRBV30 to TRBJ2-3; no reliable D call. Germline V gives CDR1 GTSNPN, CDR2 SVGIG (reference sequence). Trimming removed 4 bases from V and 0 bases from J, with 8 bases in between. This CDR3 region has 13 residues. The CDR3: CAWTWASTDTQYF. DNA for the CDR3: TGTGCCTGGACGTGGGCCAGCACAGATACGCAGTATTTT.

The J gene is TRBJ1-5, the V gene TRBV27; TRBD1 matches at 8 bases. Germline-derived CDR1 and CDR2 are MNHEY and SMNVEV (reference sequence). Trimming at V came to 6 bases and at J to 2 bases, leaving 9 bases not matched to a gene. This CDR3 contains 16 residues. For the CDR3, the DNA is TGTGCCAGCAGACTAAAACAGGGGGAGGGCAATCAGCCCCAGCATTTT. This translates into CASRLKQGEGNQPQHF.

The rearrangement links TRBV19 to TRBJ1-5, with TRBD1 matching over 9 bases. The trim removed 5 bases at V and 7 bases at J, leaving 6 bases unmatched. The length of the CDR3 is 14 residues. Looked up from germline, CDR1 is LNHDA and CDR2 is SQIVND (reference sequence). The CDR3 reads CASSSNRGQQPQHF. CDR3 bases: TGTGCCAGTAGTTCGAACAGGGGGCAGCAGCCCCAGCATTTT. The complete variable domain, with remaining parts taken from reference TRBV19 and TRBJ1-5, reads DGGITQSPKYLFRKEGQNVTLSCEQNLNHDAMYWYRQDPGQGLRLIYYSQIVNDFQKGDIAEGYSVSREKKESFPLTVTSAQKNPTAFYLCASSSNRGQQPQHFGDGTRLSIL.

This chain links TRBV2 with TRBJ2-3, with a weak D call TRBD2 (5 bases). The CDR3 loop spans 16 amino acids. Germline V gives CDR1 SNHLY, CDR2 FYNNEI. V lost 8 bases, J lost 0 bases, and 18 bases lay in between. CDR3 bases: TGTGCCAGCCTCCCGGACTGGCGAACTAGCACAGATACGCAGTATTTT. Encoded protein: CASLPDWRTSTDTQYF.

V usage is TRBV5-4 and J usage is TRBJ2-3; D unresolved. Between the trimmed V and J ends, which lost 0 bases and 0 bases, there was a span of 11 bases. The CDR3 extends over 16 amino acids. In germline, CDR1 is SGHNT, CDR2 YYREEE (reference sequence). The CDR3 nucleotides are TGTGCCAGCAGCTTGGTCGGTCTCGCTAGCACAGATACGCAGTATTTT. Residues: CASSLVGLASTDTQYF. The full variable domain, with the rest looked up from reference TRBV5-4 and TRBJ2-3, is ETGVTQSPTHLIKTRGQQVTLRCSSQSGHNTVSWYQQALGQGPQFIFQYYREEENGRGNFPPRFSGLQFPNYSSELNVNALELDDSALYLCASSLVGLASTDTQYFGPGTRLTVL.

The V call is TRBV27, the J call TRBJ1-6; D perhaps matches TRBD1 (6 bases). The CDR3 has 14 amino acids. CDR1 and CDR2 from the germline V gene are MNHEY and SMNVEV (reference sequence). Trimming took off 5 bases at V and 7 bases at J, with 12 bases between the two ends. In nucleotides, the CDR3 is TGTGCCAGCAGTCCCCTAGGGGGAAATTCACCCCTCCACTTT. This translates into CASSPLGGNSPLHF.

For the CDR3, the DNA is TGTGCCTGGAAAGGGACAGGGACTAATGAAAAACTGTTTTTT. Protein product: CAWKGTGTNEKLFF. The gene calls are TRBV30 and TRBJ1-4; 9 nucleotides line up with TRBD1. The J segment lost 2 bases and the V segment lost 4 bases, leaving 2 bases of the junction unmatched. The CDR3 sequence is 14 residues long. Germline CDR1 GTSNPN, CDR2 SVGIG (reference sequence).

This clone has only a few counts. The CDR3 spells CASSGQSASGANVLTF. The DNA of the CDR3 is TGTGCCAGTAGTGGGCAGAGTGCCTCTGGGGCCAACGTCCTGACTTTC. The chain has TRBV19 and TRBJ2-6; D uncertain. Trimming left V 5 bases short and J 0 bases short, with 11 bases between. CDR3 length equals 16 residues. Per the germline V gene, CDR1 is LNHDA and CDR2 is SQIVND (reference sequence). Full variable domain (rest looked up from reference TRBV19 and TRBJ2-6): DGGITQSPKYLFRKEGQNVTLSCEQNLNHDAMYWYRQDPGQGLRLIYYSQIVNDFQKGDIAEGYSVSREKKESFPLTVTSAQKNPTAFYLCASSGQSASGANVLTFGAGSRLTVL.

This clone was seen once. The chain carries TRBV7-7 and TRBJ2-5; 11 nucleotides match TRBD2. Trimming cost V 4 bases and J 5 bases; bases outside gene matches: 6. The CDR3 is 15 amino acids. The germline V gene encodes CDR1 SSHAT and CDR2 FNYEAQ (reference sequence). CDR3 amino acids: CASSSGTSGPETQYF. For the CDR3, the DNA is TGTGCCAGCAGCTCCGGGACTAGCGGACCGGAGACCCAGTACTTC.